The 18 T cell receptor beta chains reported below all come from one sample, sequenced in a study of T cell responses to AZD1222 COVID-19 vaccine. The table came from immunoSEQ multiplex PCR; TCRdb's copy has only in-frame clones and leaves some out. The sample yields 150,000 to 180,000 clones, 85% to 95% seen once. Specimen: peripheral blood, collected 28 days after the second AZD1222 dose. The receptors come from an adult who received the AZD1222 COVID-19 vaccine.

This clone has only a few counts. V gene TRBV7-2 combines with J gene TRBJ1-4, with D possibly matching TRBD1 (5 bases). CDR1 is SGHTA, CDR2 FQGNSA, per germline. This CDR3 is built from 15 residues. The germline V and J ends were trimmed by 5 bases and 7 bases, with 17 bases remaining between them. The CDR3 coding sequence is TGTGCCAGCAGCCCCCGGGCCGGGGGGGGTGAAAAACTGTTTTTT. Its protein is CASSPRAGGGEKLFF.

The chain employs TRBV28 and TRBJ1-2; 10 bases are shared with TRBD1. From germline, CDR1 is MDHEN and CDR2 SYDVKM. CDR3 length: 15 residues. V shed 6 bases, J shed 5 bases, and the junction held 9 bases outside the gene matches. The CDR3 bases are TGTGCCAGCAGCCTTGACAGGGGGCGACAATATGGCTACACCTTC. Protein: CASSLDRGRQYGYTF.

This rearrangement joins TRBV5-6 to TRBJ1-3; D gene unclear. There are 16 residues in the CDR3. Trimming cost V 2 bases and J 0 bases, with 12 bases left between them. The germline V gene has CDR1 SGHDT and CDR2 YYEEEE. The CDR3 nucleotides are TGTGCCAGCAGCTTAGGCAGGCCCTTCTCTGGAAACACCATATATTTT. Translated: CASSLGRPFSGNTIYF. The full variable domain, its missing parts supplied by reference TRBV5-6 and TRBJ1-3, is DAGVTQSPTHLIKTRGQQVTLRCSPKSGHDTVSWYQQALGQGPQFIFQYYEEEERQRGNFPDRFSGHQFPNYSSELNVNALLLGDSALYLCASSLGRPFSGNTIYFGEGSWLTVV.

V is TRBV7-3 and J is TRBJ1-1; 12 positions agree with TRBD1. CDR3 length: 16 residues. V lost 0 bases and J lost 1; bases outside the gene matches: 0. The germline CDR1 and CDR2 sequences are SGHTA and FQGTGA. The CDR3, as DNA: TGTGCCAGCAGCTTAACGGGACAGGGGGCGAACACTGAAGCTTTCTTT. It codes for CASSLTGQGANTEAFF.

CDR3 sequence reads: CASSSRLAAKGLTGELFF. CDR3 nucleotide sequence: TGTGCCAGCAGCTCTCGACTAGCAGCCAAAGGGCTCACCGGGGAGCTGTTTTTT. This sequence joins TRBV7-9 and TRBJ2-2; 7 bases match TRBD2. Germline V gene sequence: CDR1 SEHNR, CDR2 FQNEAQ (reference sequence). The J segment lost 4 bases and the V segment lost 4 bases, leaving 15 bases of the junction unmatched. The length of the CDR3 is 18 residues.

A single count supports this clone. The V call is TRBV23-1, the J call TRBJ1-2; 9 nucleotides line up with TRBD1. TRBV23-1 is an ORF for which the function is uncertain. Trimming removed 7 bases from V and 6 bases from J; junction bases left unmatched: 21. The CDR3 runs to 18 residues. DNA for the CDR3: TGCGCCAGCATCAAAAGATGGGGCGGGACAGGGAGTTTGGATGGCTACACCTTC. It translates to CASIKRWGGTGSLDGYTF.

The rearrangement links TRBV11-2 to TRBJ1-2, with unresolved D. The CDR3 is 12 residues long. CDR1 is SGHAT, CDR2 FQNNGV, per germline. V lost 5 bases and J 8 bases, leaving 12 bases between the germline ends. DNA for the CDR3: TGTGCCAGCAGCCCAGTGTCCACGGGCTACACCTTC. It encodes CASSPVSTGYTF.

This chain connects TRBV5-4 to TRBJ1-3; no clear D. The V gene's germline CDR1 is SGHNT and CDR2 YYREEE (reference sequence). Trimming pared 4 bases from V and 0 bases from J, leaving 5 bases between. The CDR3 loop spans 13 amino acids. The CDR3 loop reads CASSPNSGNTIYF. In DNA, the CDR3 is TGTGCCAGCAGCCCAAACTCTGGAAACACCATATATTTT.

This clone was recorded once. The chain combines TRBV15 with TRBJ2-3; 8 bases fit TRBD1. The CDR3 spans 17 residues. V lost 0 bases to trimming and J lost 4 bases; unmatched junction nucleotides: 9. Germline V gives CDR1 LNHNV, CDR2 YYDKDF (reference sequence). CDR3 bases: TGTGCCACCAGCAGAGATCTGGTCAGGGGGCGGGCAGATACGCAGTATTTT. Translation gives CATSRDLVRGRADTQYF.

This clone was counted only a few times. The DNA of the CDR3 is TGCAGCGTTGATATAGGGGCGACAGAACGATGCGAGCAGTACTTC. Protein product: CSVDIGATERCEQYF. The rearrangement uses TRBV29-1 and TRBJ2-7, with a weak D call TRBD1 (5 bases). V gave up 3 bases and J gave up 6 bases, with 21 bases separating them. The CDR3 spans 15 residues. Germline V gene data show CDR1 as SQVTM and CDR2 as ANQGSEA.

V usage is TRBV7-2 and J usage is TRBJ1-2, with TRBD1 as a possible D gene (6 bases). Germline CDR1 and CDR2: SGHTA and FQGNSA. Trimming took off 1 base at V and 5 bases at J, with 14 bases between the two ends. There are 15 residues in the CDR3. CDR3 nucleotides: TGTGCCAGCAGCTTAGGACCGGGGGCTTGGTATGGCTACACCTTC. Its protein is CASSLGPGAWYGYTF.

V usage is TRBV5-4 and J usage is TRBJ1-1; D is ambiguous. Trimming shortened V by 4 bases and J by 0 bases, and 19 bases separated the two germline ends. Per germline, CDR1 SGHNT and CDR2 YYREEE (reference sequence). The CDR3 has 17 amino acids. In DNA form, the CDR3 reads TGTGCCAGCAGCAAGAGGGTGGGTCAGGTCCTGAACACTGAAGCTTTCTTT. It encodes CASSKRVGQVLNTEAFF.

The chain uses TRBV12-3 or TRBV12-4 and TRBJ1-1, with 8 bases aligning to TRBD1. V lost 4 bases to trimming and J lost 4 bases; unmatched junction nucleotides: 2. This CDR3 region has 13 residues. This CDR3 reads CASSSTGGTEAFF. The CDR3 coding sequence is TGTGCCAGCAGTTCAACAGGGGGCACTGAAGCTTTCTTT.

V and J are TRBV7-6 and TRBJ1-1; D is possibly TRBD1 (6 bases). With 2 bases removed from V and 4 bases from J, the gap between germline ends came to 20 bases. Germline assignment: CDR1 SGHVS and CDR2 FNYEAQ. The CDR3 totals 17 residues. CDR3: CASSLRLGHTGLTEAFF. The DNA of the CDR3 is TGTGCCAGCAGCTTAAGGTTGGGTCATACAGGGCTCACTGAAGCTTTCTTT.

The rearrangement joins TRBV9 to TRBJ1-4; D may be TRBD1 (6 bases). The CDR3 spans 17 residues. Deletions cut 3 bases from V and 10 bases from J, with 25 bases between. The germline V gene encodes CDR1 SGDLS and CDR2 YYNGEE. The chain's CDR3 is CASSASEQLLLGGKLFF. CDR3 nucleotide sequence: TGTGCCAGCAGCGCCTCAGAACAACTACTCCTAGGGGGAAAACTGTTTTTT.

The J gene is TRBJ1-1, the V gene TRBV27; tentative D call: TRBD1 (6 bases). Trimming took off 6 bases at V and 5 bases at J, with 13 bases between the two ends. Germline loops: CDR1 MNHEY, CDR2 SMNVEV (reference sequence). The CDR3 is made up of 13 amino acids. The CDR3 sequence is CASSNRVGTEAFF. The CDR3 nucleotides read TGTGCCAGCAGCAACAGGGTTGGGACTGAAGCTTTCTTT.

This clone was counted a single time. This chain connects TRBV6-5 to TRBJ2-3, with 7 bases that match TRBD2. The CDR3 is 14 amino acids. Germline lookup yields CDR1 MNHEY and CDR2 SVGAGI. The V and J ends lost 2 bases and 6 bases, in that order; junction bases with no gene match: 5. CDR3 sequence reads: CASSYAGVDDTQYF. For the CDR3, the DNA is TGTGCCAGCAGTTACGCGGGAGTAGATGATACGCAGTATTTT.

V and J are TRBV3-1 (or the pseudogene TRBV3-2) and TRBJ2-1; possibly TRBD1 or TRBD2 for D (5 bases each). Trimming took 4 bases from V and 4 from J, leaving 20 bases between them. CDR1 and CDR2 (germline): LGHDT, YNNKEL (reference sequence). The CDR3 sequence is 17 residues long. The CDR3 bases are TGTGCCAGCAGCCGGGGACGCCCCGAGGGGTTTTACAATGAGCAGTTCTTC. This codes for CASSRGRPEGFYNEQFF.